This TCR beta chain was sequenced in a study of shared clonotypes between healthy human individuals. About this clone: Its matching antigen is unknown.

Donors had no recently reported acute infections or vaccinations and were HIV-negative. Unmatched junction bases numbered 9, after V lost 4 bases and J lost 9 bases. Germline assignment: CDR1 KGHSH and CDR2 LQKENI. The CDR3 length is 15 residues. Study outcomes and limitations: The study sampled only blood, and tissue repertoires likely differ. Memory subsets had estimated richness that was generally smaller than that of naive subsets. An expected dependence of interdonor clonotype sharing on sequencing depth was noted.

Profiled with immunoSEQ multiplex PCR; TCRdb holds only in-frame clones, not every one. In the table there are 2,500,000 or so clones, 85% to 95% of which are singletons. The sequenced material came from naive CD4+ T cells from PBMCs. Subset of the sample: CD45RA+ positively selected. The sequence was collected from a man aged 18 to 29 in good health. Some clones in this sample may be carry-over from other donors' samples. V is TRBV18 and J is TRBJ1-6; 7 bases are a match to TRBD1. The CDR3 protein is CASSHSGTEPSPLHF. The CDR3 nucleotides are TGTGCCAGCTCACATTCCGGGACAGAGCCTTCACCCCTCCACTTT.